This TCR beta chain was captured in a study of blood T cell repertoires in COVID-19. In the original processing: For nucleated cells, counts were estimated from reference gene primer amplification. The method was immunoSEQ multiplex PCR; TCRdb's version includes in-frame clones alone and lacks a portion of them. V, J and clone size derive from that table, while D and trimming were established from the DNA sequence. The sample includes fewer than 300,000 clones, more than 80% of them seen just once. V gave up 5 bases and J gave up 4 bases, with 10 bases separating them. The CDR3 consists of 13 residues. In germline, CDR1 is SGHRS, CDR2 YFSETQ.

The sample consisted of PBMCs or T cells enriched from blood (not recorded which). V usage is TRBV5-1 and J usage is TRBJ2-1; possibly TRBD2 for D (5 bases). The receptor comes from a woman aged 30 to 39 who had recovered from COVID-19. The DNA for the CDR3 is TGCGCCAGCAGACCGGACTCTTACAATGAGCAGTTCTTC. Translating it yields CASRPDSYNEQFF. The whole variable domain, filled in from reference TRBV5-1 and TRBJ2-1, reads KAGVTQTPRYLIKTRGQQVTLSCSPISGHRSVSWYQQTPGQGLQFLFEYFSETQRNKGNFPGRFSGRQFSNSRSEMNVSTLELGDSALYLCASRPDSYNEQFFGPGTRLTVL.